Listed below are T cell receptor beta chains from one sample, sequenced in a study of cytomegalovirus exposure and HLA in healthy donors. Sequencing used immunoSEQ multiplex PCR; TCRdb keeps in-frame clones, though not all of them. Of about 110,000 clones listed, roughly 73% were seen once; the top ten hold about 8%. Specimen: PBMCs. The receptors here all came from a man between 25 and 39 years old in good health and CMV-seronegative. Each CDR3 is given with its conserved first and last residue. A D gene is named only where the DNA matches it firmly.

v_gene | d_gene | CDR3aa
TRBV30 | - | CAWSATVLANEQFF
TRBV7-9 | TRBD1 | CASSLYGTGAATYGYTF
TRBV7-2 | TRBD1 | CASSGQVLYEQYF
TRBV6-1 | - | CASRQETGHGYTF
TRBV2 | - | CASSEARVAGRGNQPQHF
TRBV9 | TRBD2 | CASSVGASGGNYNEQFF
TRBV10-3 | TRBD2 | CAISGTSGSYNEQFF
TRBV30 | TRBD2 | CAWRRAYGGANEQFF
TRBV19 | - | CASSILSGKGGELFF
TRBV11-2 | - | CASSSSGVQYF
TRBV2 | TRBD2 | CASIGTSGGPTQETQYF
TRBV5-1 | - | CASREPGQSGHEQYF
TRBV27 | TRBD1 | CATAAGQGYTGELFF
TRBV19 | TRBD2 | CASSRTSGRFDPDYEQYF
TRBV7-9 | - | CASSPPGGRSGELFF
TRBV5-1 | - | CASSQRSGLGYGYTF
TRBV4-1 | - | CASSQDGVTGNQPQHF
TRBV5-5 | - | CASSPIWGGDYYGYTF
TRBV4-1 | - | CASSHTRGGNQPQHF
TRBV28 | - | CASKAGGYTF
TRBV5-1 | TRBD2 | CASSWTSGRVGTGELFF
TRBV18 | - | CASSPDGQINQPQHF
TRBV5-1 | - | CASSPRTGSDSPLHF
TRBV29-1 | - | CSVEPGAGEKLFF
TRBV9 | TRBD2 | CASSVGGGAGGNEQFF
TRBV18 | - | CASSLLSGLDEKLFF
TRBV9 | - | CASSVSRDQQFYEQYF
TRBV30 | - | CAWNPHKRYGYTF